What follows are 3 T cell receptor beta chains derived from one specimen sequenced in a study of regulatory T cells in long-lasting Graves disease. Time point of the sample: newly diagnosed GD, antithyroid drugs for less than 3 months. Making the TCR library involved RNA that had been extracted from PBMCs. Relying on iRepertoire HTBI primers and Arm-PCR of CDR3 regions, the team built TCR beta libraries. TCRdb redid the calling of the multiplex PCR reads with MiXCR, one entry per CDR3 protein. Among about 540,000 distinct CDR3 sequences listed, roughly 14% were seen once. This sample also appeared in a second study, on T cells in Graves' hyperthyroidism and ophthalmopathy.

This specimen consisted of peripheral blood mononuclear cells (PBMCs), obtained at new diagnosis, from a patient treated with antithyroid drugs. These receptors were taken from a man aged 25 to 45 with Graves disease.

The table lists this clonotype with many counts. This chain uses TRBV29-1 with TRBJ1-2; D may be TRBD1 (5 bases). The CDR3 runs to 13 residues. Germline V CDR1 and CDR2: SQVTM, ANQGSEA. The ends were cut back, 6 bases at V and 6 bases at J, with 17 bases in the middle. The CDR3 reads CSVRNQGRHGYTF. CDR3 DNA: TGCAGCGTCCGTAACCAGGGAAGACATGGCTACACCTTC.

This clonotype has a count of ten or more. The chain has TRBV9 and TRBJ1-2; D is undetermined. The CDR3 sequence is 13 residues long. The germline gives CDR1 SGDLS, CDR2 YYNGEE. Deletions cut 6 bases from V and 4 bases from J, with 13 bases between. The CDR3 spells CASKGGDGYGYTF. The CDR3 nucleotides are TGTGCCAGCAAGGGTGGGGATGGCTATGGCTACACCTTC.

A few counts support this clonotype. The chain has TRBV5-5 and TRBJ2-7; D remains unclear. Trimming cost V 1 base and J 3 bases, with 8 bases left between them. From germline, CDR1 is SGHKS and CDR2 YYEKEE (reference sequence). The CDR3 has 13 amino acids. The CDR3 coding sequence is TGTGCCAGCAGCTTGACCGTAAACTACGAGCAGTACTTC. Its translation: CASSLTVNYEQYF.